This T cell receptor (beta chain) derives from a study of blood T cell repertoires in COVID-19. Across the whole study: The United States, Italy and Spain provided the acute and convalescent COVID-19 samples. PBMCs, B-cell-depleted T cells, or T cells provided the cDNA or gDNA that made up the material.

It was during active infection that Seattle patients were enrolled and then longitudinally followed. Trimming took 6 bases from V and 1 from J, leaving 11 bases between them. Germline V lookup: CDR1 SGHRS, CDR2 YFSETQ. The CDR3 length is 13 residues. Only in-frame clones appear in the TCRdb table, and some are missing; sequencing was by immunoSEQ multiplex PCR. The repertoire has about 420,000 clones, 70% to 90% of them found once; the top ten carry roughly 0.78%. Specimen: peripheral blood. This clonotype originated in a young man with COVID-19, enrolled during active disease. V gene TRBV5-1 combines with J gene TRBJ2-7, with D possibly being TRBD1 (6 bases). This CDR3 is CASTLTGSYEQYF. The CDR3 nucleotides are TGCGCCAGCACCCTGACAGGTTCCTACGAGCAGTACTTC.